This TCR beta chain was recovered during a study of early T cells in non-severe SARS-CoV-2 infection. Study-wide results and limits: A preference for anti-spike CD8 responses marked VDJdb matching, which missed private and CD4 specificities.

The sample holds a few counts of this clonotype. Its matching antigen is unknown. TCRdb analysed the 5' RACE reads with MiXCR anew, one entry per CDR3 protein. The profile shows approximately 69,000 distinct CDR3 sequences, more than 9.5% of them singletons. Per germline, CDR1 KGHSH and CDR2 LQKENI. The CDR3 consists of 14 residues. Trimming stripped 4 bases from V and 0 bases from J, with 9 bases between. This sequence was found in an adult who was a healthcare worker with PCR-confirmed SARS-CoV-2 infection or an uninfected control (not recorded which). This material consisted of whole blood, taken at baseline. V usage is TRBV18 and J usage is TRBJ1-1; possibly TRBD1 for D (5 bases). CDR3 sequence: CASSRQSMNTEAFF. In DNA form, the CDR3 reads TGTGCCAGCTCACGACAGAGCATGAACACTGAAGCTTTCTTT. The variable domain in full, with the rest retrieved from reference TRBV18 and TRBJ1-1, is NAGVMQNPRHLVRRRGQEARLRCSPMKGHSHVYWYRQLPEEGLKFMVYLQKENIIDESGMPKERFSAEFPKEGPSILRIQQVVRGDSAAYFCASSRQSMNTEAFFGQGTRLTVV.